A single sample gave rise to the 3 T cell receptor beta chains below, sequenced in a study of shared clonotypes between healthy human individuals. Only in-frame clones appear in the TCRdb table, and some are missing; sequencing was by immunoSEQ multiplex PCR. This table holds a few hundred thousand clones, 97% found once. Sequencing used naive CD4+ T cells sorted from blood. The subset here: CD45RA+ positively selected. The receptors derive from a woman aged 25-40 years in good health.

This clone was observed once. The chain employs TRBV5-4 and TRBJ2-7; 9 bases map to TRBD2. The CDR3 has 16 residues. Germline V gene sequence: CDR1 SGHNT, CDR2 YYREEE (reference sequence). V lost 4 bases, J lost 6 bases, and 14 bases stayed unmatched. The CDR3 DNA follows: TGTGCCAGCAGCCCAAACCGGGAGGCGGGAGGGCTCGAGCAGTACTTC. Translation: CASSPNREAGGLEQYF.

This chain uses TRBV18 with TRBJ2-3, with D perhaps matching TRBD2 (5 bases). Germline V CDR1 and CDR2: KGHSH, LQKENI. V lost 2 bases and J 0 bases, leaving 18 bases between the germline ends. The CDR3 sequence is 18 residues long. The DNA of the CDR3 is TGTGCCAGCTCACCATTCCCCCCCGCCAGCGGTAGCACAGATACGCAGTATTTT. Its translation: CASSPFPPASGSTDTQYF.

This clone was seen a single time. CDR3: CASNGGLRGYEQYF. CDR3 DNA: TGTGCCAGCAACGGGGGACTGCGTGGCTACGAGCAGTACTTC. The chain is built from TRBV28 and TRBJ2-7; tentative D call: TRBD2 (6 bases). The CDR3 length is 14 residues. CDR1 is MDHEN and CDR2 is SYDVKM in the germline V gene. Trimming stripped 7 bases from V and 3 bases from J, with 16 bases between. The full variable domain, completed using reference TRBV28 and TRBJ2-7, is DVKVTQSSRYLVKRTGEKVFLECVQDMDHENMFWYRQDPGLGLRLIYFSYDVKMKEKGDIPEGYSVSREKKERFSLILESASTNQTSMYLCASNGGLRGYEQYFGPGTRLTVT.